This T cell receptor (beta chain) was recorded in a study of control samples from healthy donors and cancer patients. This CDR3 comprises 14 residues. Germline CDR1 and CDR2: SGHRS and YFSETQ. V was pared by 0 bases and J by 8 bases, with 12 bases between. Only in-frame clones appear in the TCRdb table, and some are missing; sequencing was by immunoSEQ multiplex PCR. The sample has some 110,000 clones, 75% to 90% seen once. The chain uses TRBV5-1 and TRBJ2-1; the D gene could be TRBD1 or TRBD2 (5 bases each). The sequenced material came from PBMCs. The TCR originated in a woman in her forties or fifties with colorectal cancer. The CDR3 nucleotides are TGCGCCAGCAGCTTGGCGGCGGTGGGGGATGAGCAGTTCTTC. Encoded protein: CASSLAAVGDEQFF.